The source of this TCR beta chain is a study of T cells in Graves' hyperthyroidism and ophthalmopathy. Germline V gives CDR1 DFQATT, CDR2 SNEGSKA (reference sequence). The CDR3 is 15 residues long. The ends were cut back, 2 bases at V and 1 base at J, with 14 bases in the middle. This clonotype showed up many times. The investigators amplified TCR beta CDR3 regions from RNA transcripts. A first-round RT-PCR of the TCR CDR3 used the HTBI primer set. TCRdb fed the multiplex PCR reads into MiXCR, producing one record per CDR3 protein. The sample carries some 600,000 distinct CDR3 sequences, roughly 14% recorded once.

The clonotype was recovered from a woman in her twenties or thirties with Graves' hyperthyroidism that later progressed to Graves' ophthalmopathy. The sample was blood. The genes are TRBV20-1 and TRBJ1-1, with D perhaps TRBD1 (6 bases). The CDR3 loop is CSARKSLQGNTEAFF. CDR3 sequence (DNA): TGCAGTGCTAGAAAAAGTTTACAGGGGAACACTGAAGCTTTCTTT.